This TCR beta chain came from a study of shared clonotypes between healthy human individuals. The naive CD8 subset, CD45RO-negative cells positively selected for CCR7, excluded terminally differentiated effector memory CD45RA+ cells. Germline V gene sequence: CDR1 MNHEY, CDR2 SVGAGI. V lost 2 bases to trimming and J lost 6 bases; unmatched junction nucleotides: 4. The CDR3 length is 13 residues. Produced via immunoSEQ multiplex PCR; TCRdb's table is partial and in-frame only. Here the sample spans roughly 1,800,000 clones, over 85% being singletons. The V call is TRBV6-5, the J call TRBJ2-7; 7 bases are shared with TRBD1. Sequenced input: naive CD8+ T cells sorted from blood. This sequence was found in a man aged 18 to 30 in good health. The CDR3 DNA reads TGTGCCAGCAGTTACAGGGGGCGAGGCGAGCAGTACTTC. Translating gives CASSYRGRGEQYF.